The 17 T cell receptor beta chains below all came from one sample that was sequenced in a study of T cell repertoires in cytomegalovirus infection. TCRdb analysed the reads with MiXCR anew, one entry per CDR3 protein. This table holds some 800,000 distinct CDR3 sequences, around a third found once. Their antigens are not known. The specimen comprised cultured CD8+ T cells from PBMCs, sampled from culture after CMV antigen stimulation. The source of these receptors is a human donor in good health (CMV status not recorded). Some clones in this sample may be carry-over from other donors' samples.

This chain connects TRBV6-1 to TRBJ2-7; 8 bases fit TRBD1. The CDR3 covers 12 residues. Germline-derived CDR1 and CDR2 are MNHNS and SASEGT. V trimming: 10 bases; J trimming: 4 bases; junction bases outside the gene matches: 6. The CDR3: CATETGAYEQYF. The CDR3 nucleotides are TGTGCCACCGAGACAGGGGCTTACGAGCAGTACTTC.

This clonotype occurred many times. The chain links TRBV7-9 to TRBJ1-5, with D possibly TRBD1 on 5 matching bases. V lost 5 bases to trimming and J lost 4 bases, with 15 bases between them. Germline values: CDR1 SEHNR, CDR2 FQNEAQ (reference sequence). The CDR3 has 15 residues. CDR3 protein: CASSPRGGGNQPQHF. CDR3 DNA: TGTGCCAGCAGCCCTCGGGGGGGAGGAAATCAGCCCCAGCATTTT.

There are a few counts of this clonotype. V is TRBV6-2 or TRBV6-3 and J is TRBJ1-1; no clear D gene. Germline V gene sequence: CDR1 MNHEY, CDR2 SVGEGT. The CDR3 contains 17 residues. Trimming removed 0 bases at V and 3 bases at J, with 17 bases between. CDR3 in DNA: TGTGCCAGCAGTTACTCCAGAACCCCGGGGTTGGACACTGAAGCTTTCTTT. This encodes CASSYSRTPGLDTEAFF.

This clonotype is a singleton in its sample. The junction departs from germline at one end; a sequencing error may be responsible. The chain links TRBV7-4 to TRBJ2-5, with 9 bases aligning to TRBD2. This CDR3 region has 12 residues. Germline CDR1 is SGHVT and CDR2 is SQSDAQ. This CDR3 is CASSLGTSDLSF. The CDR3 DNA is TGTGCCAGCAGCTTAGGGACTAGCGACCTCTCCTTC.

This clonotype was observed a single time. The chain is built from TRBV5-6 and TRBJ1-1; D is unresolved. With 4 bases removed from V and 14 bases from J, the gap between germline ends came to 24 bases. The CDR3 covers 14 residues. Germline lookup yields CDR1 SGHDT and CDR2 YYEEEE. The CDR3 loop reads CASSPGRSNPAAFF. CDR3 DNA: TGTGCCAGCAGCCCGGGTCGGTCCAACCCGGCGGCCTTCTTT.

The chain couples TRBV6-6 to TRBJ2-7, with TRBD1 matching over 8 bases. The CDR3 sequence is 17 residues long. The V segment lost 2 bases and the J segment 6 bases; nucleotides outside the gene matches: 15. Per the germline V gene, CDR1 is MNHNY and CDR2 is SVGAGI (reference sequence). CDR3 in amino acids: CASSYTHPGQVTFEQYF. CDR3 bases: TGTGCCAGCAGTTACACGCACCCGGGACAGGTGACATTCGAGCAGTACTTC.

V usage is TRBV29-1 and J usage is TRBJ1-2, with D unresolved. V lost 3 bases and J lost 4, with 24 bases in between. The germline CDR1 and CDR2 sequences are SQVTM and ANQGSEA. The CDR3 covers 17 residues. Written as DNA, the CDR3 is TGCAGCGTTGAGTATCGGGGTGTACAAAGATACTCCTATGGCTACACCTTC. It encodes CSVEYRGVQRYSYGYTF.

This clonotype was observed a few times. The rearrangement uses TRBV6-1 and TRBJ2-1; D possibly matches TRBD1 or TRBD2 (5 bases each). Germline-derived CDR1 and CDR2 are MNHNS and SASEGT. V was cut by 8 bases and J by 7 bases, with 15 bases left in between. This CDR3 has 13 residues. CDR3 nucleotides: TGTGCCAGCGGGTGGGGGACGCCGAATGAGCAGTTCTTC. It yields the protein CASGWGTPNEQFF.

This clonotype has just a few counts. The chain couples TRBV12-3 or TRBV12-4 to TRBJ2-1; D perhaps matches TRBD1 (6 bases). With 6 bases removed from V and 4 bases from J, the gap between germline ends came to 13 bases. The CDR3 has 14 amino acids. CDR3 coding DNA: TGTGCCAGCAGCCCAGGGGCTCTTTACAATGAGCAGTTCTTC. It specifies CASSPGALYNEQFF.

V usage is TRBV2 and J usage is TRBJ1-5; D not certain. Trimming removed 2 bases at V and 8 bases at J, with 16 bases between. The CDR3 spans 15 residues. CDR1 is SNHLY, CDR2 FYNNEI, per germline. The CDR3 loop is CASSEYETVLEPQHF. The CDR3 region has the DNA TGTGCCAGCAGTGAATACGAAACGGTCTTAGAGCCCCAGCATTTT.

The chain couples TRBV12-3 or TRBV12-4 to TRBJ2-1, with D perhaps TRBD1 (6 bases). V gave up 0 bases and J gave up 4 bases, with 16 bases separating them. This CDR3 spans 17 amino acids. As DNA, the CDR3 is TGTGCCAGCAGTTTAGCCTGGGACACCGCCAAATACAATGAGCAGTTCTTC. Its protein is CASSLAWDTAKYNEQFF.

This clonotype has only a few counts. The CDR3 region is CASSLDRGFGYGYTF. The CDR3 DNA sequence: TGTGCCAGCAGCTTGGACAGGGGATTCGGCTATGGCTACACCTTC. The genes are TRBV5-6 and TRBJ1-2, with 7 bases fitting TRBD1. Looked up from germline, CDR1 is SGHDT and CDR2 is YYEEEE. Germline trimming cut 0 bases from V and 4 bases from J; bases unmatched to any gene: 6. CDR3 length: 15 residues.

The sample holds many counts of this clonotype. The genes are TRBV7-8 and TRBJ2-7; D is ambiguous. Deletions cut 1 base from V and 0 bases from J, with 7 bases between. CDR3 size: 14 residues. Germline CDR1 reads SGHVS; CDR2 reads FQNEAQ. CDR3 sequence (DNA): TGTGCCAGCAGCTTAGACACCAGCTCCTACGAGCAGTACGTC. Translation gives CASSLDTSSYEQYV.

This clonotype was seen a few times. This chain uses TRBV5-1 with TRBJ2-5; perhaps TRBD2 as D (6 bases). The V end was cut by 4 bases, the J end by 1 base, with 14 bases between. The CDR3 length is 15 residues. Germline values: CDR1 SGHRS, CDR2 YFSETQ. The DNA of the CDR3 is TGCGCCAGCAGCCTCTCAACGGGACTCCAAGAGACCCAGTACTTC. Its translation: CASSLSTGLQETQYF.

This clonotype was detected only a few times. This rearrangement joins TRBV10-3 to TRBJ1-5, with 11 bases fitting TRBD1. The J segment lost 4 bases and the V segment lost 7 bases, leaving 3 bases of the junction unmatched. From germline, CDR1 is ENHRY and CDR2 SYGVKD. The CDR3 length is 14 residues. The CDR3 sequence: CAINGDRGNQPQHF. CDR3 bases: TGTGCCATCAATGGGGACAGGGGGAATCAGCCCCAGCATTTT.

The chain combines TRBV11-2 with TRBJ2-3; the match to TRBD1 covers 7 bases. With V trimmed by 2 bases and J by 3 bases, 5 bases remained unmatched. Germline values: CDR1 SGHAT, CDR2 FQNNGV. The CDR3 consists of 15 residues. CDR3 sequence: CASSLTTGVTDTQYF. CDR3 bases: TGTGCCAGCAGCTTAACCACAGGGGTAACAGATACGCAGTATTTT.

This clonotype appeared a few times. The chain employs TRBV24-1 and TRBJ1-5; D may be TRBD1 (5 bases). Trimming removed 9 bases at V and 0 bases at J, with 14 bases between. Germline CDR1 reads KGHDR; CDR2 reads SFDVKD. This CDR3 has 15 residues. As DNA, the CDR3 is TGTGCCACCGCCCCTGGGGGATATAGCAATCAGCCCCAGCATTTT. This encodes CATAPGGYSNQPQHF.